This TCR beta chain was documented in a study of molecular identifiers for immune sequencing clone quantification. This clonotype was counted ten times or more. TCRdb analysed the PCR reads with MiXCR anew, one entry per CDR3 protein. The sample records about 510,000 distinct CDR3 sequences, 25% being singletons. The CDR3 extends over 14 amino acids. Per germline, CDR1 SQVTM and CDR2 ANQGSEA. J lost 8 bases, V lost 6 bases, and 13 bases had no gene match. This TCR was recovered from a human donor in good health. Some libraries in this study had Jurkat cell RNA spiked in. The sample comprised naive CD8+ T cells from blood, with Jurkat cell RNA spiked in. Subset reported: FACS-sorted CD8+CD4-CCR7+CD45RA+ naive T cells. The V call is TRBV29-1, the J call TRBJ2-1; 7 bases fit TRBD1. This CDR3 is CSVEKRSGGYEQFF. The CDR3 DNA is TGCAGCGTGGAGAAAAGGTCAGGGGGTTATGAGCAGTTCTTC.